The present entry profiles one T cell receptor beta chain with its context. The antigen is unknown. The data were obtained in a study of shared clonotypes between healthy human individuals. Overall study context: Donors were a couple of women and a few men aged 18 to 49. Study-wide findings and caveats: In a handful of donors, around 5% of naive CD4 clonotypes appeared in common.

CDR1 and CDR2 (germline): SGHDT, YYEEEE. The CDR3 sequence is 15 residues long. The V end was cut by 0 bases, the J end by 3 bases, with 12 bases between. A deep-level run was used for the assay. Profiling relied on immunoSEQ multiplex PCR, and the TCRdb table lists in-frame clones only, not all of them. Among 850,000 to 1,200,000 clones listed, around four fifths were seen once. Sequencing was performed on memory CD4+ T cells sorted from blood. Stated subset: CD45RA-negative fraction. This clonotype was obtained from a man between 18 and 35 years old in good health. The chain carries TRBV5-6 and TRBJ2-5, with D possibly matching TRBD2 (6 bases). Here the CDR3 DNA reads TGTGCCAGCAGCTTGGTGGGGGGAGGAAAAGAGACCCAGTACTTC. Amino acids: CASSLVGGGKETQYF. The entire variable domain, with the rest obtained from reference TRBV5-6 and TRBJ2-5, is as follows: DAGVTQSPTHLIKTRGQQVTLRCSPKSGHDTVSWYQQALGQGPQFIFQYYEEEERQRGNFPDRFSGHQFPNYSSELNVNALLLGDSALYLCASSLVGGGKETQYFGPGTRLLVL.